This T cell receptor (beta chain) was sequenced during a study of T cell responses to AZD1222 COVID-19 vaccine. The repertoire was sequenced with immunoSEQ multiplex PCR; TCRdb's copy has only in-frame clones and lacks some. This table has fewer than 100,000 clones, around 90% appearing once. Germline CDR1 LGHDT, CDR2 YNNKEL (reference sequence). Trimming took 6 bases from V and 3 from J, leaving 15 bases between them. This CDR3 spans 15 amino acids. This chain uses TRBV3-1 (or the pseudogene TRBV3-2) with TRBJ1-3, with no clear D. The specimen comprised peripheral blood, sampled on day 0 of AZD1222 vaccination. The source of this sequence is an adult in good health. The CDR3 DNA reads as TGTGCCAGCAGGTCGGGAGTGTCGGTTGGAAACACCATATATTTT. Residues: CASRSGVSVGNTIYF.